This TCR beta chain was captured by sequencing in a study of blood T cell repertoires in COVID-19. Study-wide background: COVID-19 samples collected from the United States, Italy and Spain covered acute and convalescent phases.

The CDR3 is made up of 14 amino acids. The germline V gene encodes CDR1 SGHNT and CDR2 YENEEA. Losses at the gene ends were 5 bases for V and 8 bases for J; bases not matched to a gene: 6. Seattle participants joined during active infection and were tracked over time. Libraries were prepared by immunoSEQ multiplex PCR; TCRdb keeps only in-frame clonotypes and omits some of them. The repertoire holds fewer than 650,000 clones, approximately 88% seen once, with 7.5% to 9% in the top ten. The sequence derives from a woman aged 50 to 60 with COVID-19, enrolled during active disease. This chain uses TRBV11-3 with TRBJ2-1, with TRBD2 matching over 10 bases. Sequenced: peripheral blood. The CDR3 DNA follows: TGTGCCAGCAGCCCGGGACTAGCGCTTGATGAGCAGTTCTTC. Its protein product is CASSPGLALDEQFF.